This passage covers 29 T cell receptor beta chains from one sample sequenced in a study of cytomegalovirus exposure and HLA in healthy donors. PCR employed 60 Vbeta and 13 Jbeta primers. The method was immunoSEQ multiplex PCR; TCRdb's version includes in-frame clones alone and lacks a portion of them. The data show about 180,000 clones, 76% seen once. Sample: PBMCs. All receptors come from a man aged 18 to 29 in good health and CMV-seronegative.

V gene TRBV7-9 combines with J gene TRBJ2-1; 9 positions agree with TRBD1. Germline V lookup: CDR1 SEHNR, CDR2 FQNEAQ (reference sequence). The CDR3 is 17 amino acids. V gave up 5 bases and J gave up 1 base; unmatched junction bases: 9. Here the CDR3 DNA reads TGTGCCAGCAGCCCCCGCCCCGACAGGGGGTCCTACAATGAGCAGTTCTTC. Translation: CASSPRPDRGSYNEQFF.

In this sample, this clone turned up a few times. Here the CDR3 reads CATSQRVGNQPQHF. CDR3 coding DNA: TGTGCCACCAGCCAGCGGGTTGGCAATCAGCCCCAGCATTTT. The chain joins TRBV15 to TRBJ1-5; D is unresolved. The germline CDR1 and CDR2 sequences are LNHNV and YYDKDF (reference sequence). The V end lost 5 bases, the J end lost 2 bases, and 10 bases lay between the germline ends. The CDR3 is 14 residues long.

J is TRBJ1-6 and V is TRBV11-2, with D perhaps matching TRBD1 (5 bases). Trimming removed 5 bases at V and 0 bases at J, with 11 bases between. CDR3 size: 16 residues. In germline, CDR1 is SGHAT, CDR2 FQNNGV. Here the CDR3 reads CASSPRQSSYNSPLHF. In nucleotides, the CDR3 is TGTGCCAGCAGCCCCCGACAGAGCTCCTATAATTCACCCCTCCACTTT.

This clone was seen just once. The V gene is TRBV7-3, the J gene TRBJ2-3; D ambiguous. With 5 bases removed from V and 7 bases from J, the gap between germline ends came to 10 bases. This CDR3 spans 12 amino acids. Germline CDR1 reads SGHTA; CDR2 reads FQGTGA. The DNA for the CDR3 is TGTGCCAGCAGCCCAGATTTAAATACGCAGTATTTT. As protein: CASSPDLNTQYF.

This clone has just a few counts. The genes are TRBV5-8 and TRBJ1-2; TRBD1 agrees at 9 bases. Trimming at V came to 4 bases and at J to 4 bases, leaving 2 bases not matched to a gene. CDR3 size: 13 residues. In germline, CDR1 is SGHTS, CDR2 YDEGEE. The DNA for the CDR3 is TGTGCCAGCAGCCGGGACAGGGCCTATGGCTACACCTTC. It yields the protein CASSRDRAYGYTF.

The chain employs TRBV4-1 and TRBJ1-5; no firm D call. V was shortened by 3 bases and J by 0 bases, with 6 bases between the two germline ends. The length of the CDR3 is 14 residues. Germline V gene sequence: CDR1 MGHRA, CDR2 YSYEKL. The CDR3 nucleotides read TGCGCCAGCAGCCATCGGGATAGCAATCAGCCCCAGCATTTT. The encoded protein is CASSHRDSNQPQHF.

This clone has more than one count but fewer than ten. Germline and junction disagree at one end, which may indicate a read error. The CDR3 reads CASNQRAGRGKTQYF. CDR3 nucleotides: TGTGCCAGCAACCAAAGGGCCGGGAGGGGGAAGACCCAGTACTTC. V and J are TRBV4-2 and TRBJ2-5; 8 bases are shared with TRBD2. Germline-derived CDR1 and CDR2 are LGHNA and YNFKEQ. The CDR3 covers 15 residues.

This clone was recorded a few times. The CDR3 sequence: CASSYPAGNQPQHF. CDR3 sequence (DNA): TGTGCCAGCAGTTATCCCGCGGGGAATCAGCCCCAGCATTTT. The V gene is TRBV6-5, the J gene TRBJ1-5; D is unclear. The CDR3 consists of 14 residues. V gave up 3 bases and J gave up 4 bases, with 10 bases separating them. Germline CDR1 is MNHEY and CDR2 is SVGAGI.

This clone was seen more than once but under ten times. The chain recombines TRBV14 with TRBJ1-1; TRBD1 is a possible D gene (6 bases). The germline V and J ends were trimmed by 0 bases and 14 bases, with 16 bases remaining between them. CDR1 and CDR2 (germline): SGHDN, FVKESK. CDR3 length: 13 amino acids. The CDR3 loop reads CASSQDRGTSEFF. The CDR3 DNA reads TGTGCCAGCAGCCAAGATCGTGGGACAAGCGAGTTCTTT.

CDR3 amino acids: CASSIGTGSNSPLHF. The CDR3, as DNA: TGTGCCAGTAGTATAGGTACGGGATCTAATTCACCCCTCCACTTT. This chain uses TRBV19 with TRBJ1-6; D is unresolved. The CDR3 consists of 15 residues. Trimming stripped 1 base from V and 6 bases from J, with 10 bases between. Germline assignment: CDR1 LNHDA and CDR2 SQIVND (reference sequence).

J is TRBJ2-1 and V is TRBV27; D possibly corresponds to TRBD2 (6 bases). Trimming took off 10 bases at V and 7 bases at J, with 17 bases between the two ends. This CDR3 is 13 amino acids long. Germline V gene sequence: CDR1 MNHEY, CDR2 SMNVEV (reference sequence). In DNA, the CDR3 is TGTGCCATCCACGGGAGCAAACGGAATGAGCAGTTCTTC. Its protein is CAIHGSKRNEQFF.

This chain links TRBV20-1 with TRBJ2-1; 10 bases line up with TRBD2. The junction had 3 bases not matched to a gene; V was cut back by 6 bases and J by 10 bases. CDR3 length: 11 residues. Per germline, CDR1 DFQATT and CDR2 SNEGSKA (reference sequence). CDR3 sequence: CSAKLAGEQFF. The CDR3 DNA is TGCAGTGCGAAACTAGCGGGGGAGCAGTTCTTC.

The V gene is TRBV5-1, the J gene TRBJ2-7; TRBD1 agrees at 9 bases. The CDR3 length is 15 residues. CDR1 SGHRS and CDR2 YFSETQ come from the germline V gene. With 0 bases clipped from V and 6 bases from J, the junction kept 7 bases outside the gene matches. The CDR3 reads CASSLEWDRDSEQYF. The CDR3 coding sequence is TGCGCCAGCAGCTTGGAATGGGACAGGGATTCCGAGCAGTACTTC.

The rearrangement links TRBV6-1 to TRBJ2-7; D not resolved. CDR1 and CDR2 (germline): MNHNS, SASEGT. The V and J ends lost 5 bases and 6 bases respectively, with 14 bases between them. The CDR3 consists of 13 residues. CDR3 region: CASSFSRLGEQYF. DNA of the CDR3: TGTGCCAGCAGTTTTTCCAGGTTGGGCGAGCAGTACTTC.

The V call is TRBV6-6, the J call TRBJ1-2; the D gene is possibly TRBD1 (6 bases). The CDR3 runs 10 residues. CDR1 is MNHNY and CDR2 is SVGAGI in the germline V gene (reference sequence). The V and J ends lost 5 bases and 9 bases respectively, with 7 bases between them. The CDR3 nucleotides read TGTGCCAGCAGTCGGGACAGCTACACCTTC. Translation: CASSRDSYTF.

V gene TRBV4-1 combines with J gene TRBJ2-1; 11 nucleotides agree with TRBD2. J gave up 7 bases and V 0 bases, and 8 bases lay outside the gene matches. The CDR3 is made up of 17 amino acids. Germline CDR1 reads MGHRA; CDR2 reads YSYEKL. The CDR3 nucleotides read TGCGCCAGCAGCCAAGATTCGACTAGCGGGAATCGAAATGAGCAGTTCTTC. This translates into CASSQDSTSGNRNEQFF.

The chain is built from TRBV7-3 and TRBJ1-1, with 7 bases lining up with TRBD1. The CDR3 runs 13 residues. Unmatched junction bases numbered 10, after V lost 4 bases and J lost 11 bases. Germline assignment: CDR1 SGHTA and CDR2 FQGTGA. The CDR3 coding sequence is TGTGCCAGCAGCTCCCAGGGGGTCTCAAGGGCTTTCTTT. It translates to CASSSQGVSRAFF.

This chain connects TRBV10-3 to TRBJ1-3; no firm D call. Looked up from germline, CDR1 is ENHRY and CDR2 is SYGVKD. CDR3 length: 14 amino acids. V was trimmed by 2 bases and J by 2 bases, leaving 7 bases between them. CDR3 amino acids: CAISETTAGNTIYF. Written as DNA, the CDR3 is TGTGCCATCAGTGAGACTACGGCTGGAAACACCATATATTTT.

The chain has TRBV7-9 and TRBJ1-2; D is unclear. Germline values: CDR1 SEHNR, CDR2 FQNEAQ (reference sequence). The CDR3 runs 16 residues. With 1 base removed from V and 0 bases from J, the gap between germline ends came to 12 bases. The CDR3 loop is CASSLGTGVPNYGYTF. Written as DNA, the CDR3 is TGTGCCAGCAGCTTAGGCACGGGAGTGCCTAACTATGGCTACACCTTC.

The chain carries TRBV5-4 and TRBJ1-2, with 7 bases matching TRBD1. Trimming at V came to 4 bases and at J to 6 bases, leaving 6 bases not matched to a gene. This CDR3 is built from 13 residues. In germline, CDR1 is SGHNT, CDR2 YYREEE (reference sequence). This chain's CDR3 is CASSEGARDGYTF. DNA for the CDR3: TGTGCCAGCAGCGAGGGGGCGCGAGATGGCTACACCTTC.

The chain uses TRBV6-1 and TRBJ1-6; D perhaps matches TRBD1 (6 bases). V lost 4 bases and J lost 0, with 22 bases in between. CDR3 size: 20 residues. Germline V gives CDR1 MNHNS, CDR2 SASEGT. The CDR3 nucleotides are TGTGCCAGCAGTGTGGTAGGGCAGGAAGGGGGTAGCTCCTATAATTCACCCCTCCACTTT. Protein: CASSVVGQEGGSSYNSPLHF.

J is TRBJ1-2 and V is TRBV19; 7 bases match TRBD1. CDR1 and CDR2 (germline): LNHDA, SQIVND (reference sequence). V was clipped by 3 bases and J by 6 bases; unmatched bases: 10. This CDR3 contains 15 residues. Here the CDR3 reads CASSIPDRVLDGYTF. The CDR3 DNA reads as TGTGCCAGTAGTATTCCCGACAGGGTGCTGGATGGCTACACCTTC.

The chain has TRBV14 and TRBJ2-3; tentative D call: TRBD2 (6 bases). Germline V lookup: CDR1 SGHDN, CDR2 FVKESK. The CDR3 consists of 15 residues. Trimming left V 1 base short and J 5 bases short, with 13 bases between. CDR3: CASSQGVGGGDTQYF. In nucleotides, the CDR3 is TGTGCCAGCAGCCAAGGGGTCGGGGGAGGAGATACGCAGTATTTT.

The chain combines TRBV7-3 with TRBJ1-1, with D tentatively TRBD1 (6 bases). V lost 2 bases and J lost 0, with 10 bases in between. Germline-derived CDR1 and CDR2 are SGHTA and FQGTGA. This CDR3 region has 15 residues. DNA for the CDR3: TGTGCCAGCAGCTTATTTGGGGGCCTGAACACTGAAGCTTTCTTT. Encoded protein: CASSLFGGLNTEAFF.

This clone has more than one count but fewer than ten. This chain connects TRBV10-3 to TRBJ2-1; TRBD2 agrees at 9 bases. V lost 4 bases and J lost 5; bases outside the gene matches: 15. Germline assignment: CDR1 ENHRY and CDR2 SYGVKD. The CDR3 consists of 18 residues. The CDR3 here is CAISGPSGGQRVDNEQFF. In nucleotides, the CDR3 is TGTGCCATCAGTGGTCCCAGCGGGGGGCAGCGGGTTGACAATGAGCAGTTCTTC.

The chain combines TRBV27 with TRBJ2-5, with TRBD2 identical over 15 bases. The V gene end was trimmed by 1 base and the J gene end by 2 bases; junction bases not matched to a gene: 2. The CDR3 runs 17 residues. Looked up from germline, CDR1 is MNHEY and CDR2 is SMNVEV (reference sequence). CDR3 region: CASSLYGTSGRQETQYF. The CDR3 DNA reads TGTGCCAGCAGTTTATACGGGACTAGCGGGAGGCAAGAGACCCAGTACTTC.

This chain connects TRBV13 to TRBJ2-1; TRBD2 agrees at 13 bases. The CDR3 is made up of 14 amino acids. With 5 bases clipped from V and 9 bases from J, the junction kept 4 bases outside the gene matches. Per the germline V gene, CDR1 is PRHDT and CDR2 is FYEKMQ (reference sequence). The CDR3 DNA sequence: TGTGCCAGCAGCCAGGGACTAGCGGGATTTGAGCAGTTCTTC. Protein sequence: CASSQGLAGFEQFF.

V gene TRBV11-2 combines with J gene TRBJ2-3; 8 positions match TRBD2. V lost 0 bases and J lost 2; bases outside the gene matches: 4. The CDR3 is 16 amino acids. CDR1 SGHAT and CDR2 FQNNGV come from the germline V gene. The CDR3 spells CASSLDERGFTDTQYF. The DNA for the CDR3 is TGTGCCAGCAGCTTAGACGAGCGGGGGTTCACAGATACGCAGTATTTT.

A few counts support this clone. The chain has TRBV2 and TRBJ2-5; D remains ambiguous. Germline values: CDR1 SNHLY, CDR2 FYNNEI. V was cut by 5 bases and J by 2 bases, with 15 bases left in between. CDR3 length: 15 amino acids. The CDR3 loop is CASSWSLSAQETQYF. The CDR3 nucleotides read TGTGCCAGCAGTTGGAGTCTCTCCGCTCAAGAGACCCAGTACTTC.